A single sample is the source of the 31 T cell receptor beta chains below, sequenced in a study of blood T cell repertoires in COVID-19. TCRdb's table, derived via immunoSEQ multiplex PCR, lists solely in-frame clones and lacks some. The top ten clones hold 18% of a sample with about 160,000 clones, roughly 85% of them seen once. Material: PBMCs or T cells enriched from blood (not recorded which). These receptors all come from a man aged 55-75 years who had recovered from COVID-19.

The V and J genes are TRBV2 and TRBJ2-3; possibly TRBD1 for D (6 bases). Trimming took off 3 bases at V and 1 base at J, with 11 bases between the two ends. Germline CDR1 and CDR2: SNHLY and FYNNEI. CDR3 size: 15 residues. CDR3 loop: CASSDEGVGTDTQYF. The DNA for the CDR3 is TGTGCCAGCAGTGATGAGGGGGTGGGCACAGATACGCAGTATTTT.

J is TRBJ2-5 and V is TRBV6-5, with unresolved D. The CDR3 extends over 12 amino acids. The ends were cut back, 6 bases at V and 1 base at J, with 6 bases in the middle. Germline V gives CDR1 MNHEY, CDR2 SVGAGI. CDR3 sequence: CASRNFQETQYF. DNA for the CDR3: TGTGCCAGCAGGAACTTCCAAGAGACCCAGTACTTC.

The chain carries TRBV5-1 and TRBJ1-4, with a tentative D call TRBD1 (6 bases). The CDR3 consists of 15 residues. Between the trimmed V and J ends, which lost 3 bases and 5 bases, there was a span of 14 bases. Per the germline V gene, CDR1 is SGHRS and CDR2 is YFSETQ. The CDR3 protein is CASSSVTGSNEKLFF. The CDR3 nucleotides read TGCGCCAGCAGCTCAGTAACAGGGAGCAATGAAAAACTGTTTTTT.

The rearrangement links TRBV28 to TRBJ1-2, with D possibly matching TRBD1 (6 bases). Germline CDR1 MDHEN, CDR2 SYDVKM. Trimming removed 6 bases from V and 5 bases from J, with 19 bases in between. The CDR3 spans 15 residues. CDR3 protein: CASREQGAVAYGYTF. The CDR3 DNA is TGTGCCAGCAGAGAACAGGGAGCTGTGGCTTATGGCTACACCTTC.

This chain uses TRBV7-3 with TRBJ1-1; 10 bases fit TRBD1. The CDR3 covers 14 residues. The junction had 7 bases not matched to a gene; V was cut back by 5 bases and J by 7 bases. The germline V gene has CDR1 SGHTA and CDR2 FQGTGA. CDR3 sequence: CASSQGQGTGEAFF. The CDR3 DNA follows: TGTGCCAGCAGCCAGGGACAGGGGACAGGTGAAGCTTTCTTT.

V usage is TRBV11-1 and J usage is TRBJ1-6; D unresolved. The CDR3 consists of 14 residues. The germline V gene encodes CDR1 SGHAT and CDR2 FQDESV (reference sequence). V lost 0 bases and J 4 bases, leaving 4 bases between the germline ends. CDR3 DNA: TGTGCCAGCAGCTTAGCTGAGTATAATTCACCCCTCCACTTT. Translation gives CASSLAEYNSPLHF.

This chain joins TRBV29-1 and TRBJ1-1, with 7 bases identical to TRBD1. CDR1 is SQVTM and CDR2 is ANQGSEA in the germline V gene. V shed 3 bases and J 5 bases; nucleotides not matched to a gene: 9. There are 14 residues in the CDR3. The CDR3 DNA sequence: TGCAGCGTTGATTTAGCCAGGGGGTCAACTGAAGCTTTCTTT. This codes for CSVDLARGSTEAFF.

The J gene is TRBJ1-4, the V gene TRBV7-2; D not resolved. The CDR3 is made up of 13 amino acids. CDR1 and CDR2 (germline): SGHTA, FQGNSA. V gave up 2 bases and J gave up 6 bases, with 7 bases separating them. The CDR3 loop reads CASSLPLHEKLFF. CDR3 sequence (DNA): TGTGCCAGCAGCTTACCCCTTCATGAAAAACTGTTTTTT.

The genes are TRBV7-3 and TRBJ2-1; 8 bases agree with TRBD2. V lost 5 bases, J lost 5 bases, and 8 bases stayed unmatched. Germline loops: CDR1 SGHTA, CDR2 FQGTGA. This CDR3 is built from 15 residues. CDR3 residues: CASSHTGTRNNEQFF. The CDR3 DNA reads TGTGCCAGCAGCCACACGGGGACTAGAAACAATGAGCAGTTCTTC.

The chain uses TRBV5-1 and TRBJ2-2; D gene uncertain. Germline CDR1 SGHRS, CDR2 YFSETQ. This CDR3 region has 15 residues. Trimming removed 2 bases at V and 1 base at J, with 9 bases between. The CDR3 sequence is CASSFMNGNTGELFF. The CDR3 coding sequence is TGCGCCAGCAGCTTTATGAACGGGAACACCGGGGAGCTGTTTTTT.

This chain links TRBV3-1 (or the pseudogene TRBV3-2) with TRBJ1-3; no firm D call. CDR1 and CDR2 (germline): LGHDT, YNNKEL (reference sequence). V was pared by 1 base and J by 4 bases, with 11 bases between. The CDR3 runs to 15 residues. In DNA, the CDR3 is TGTGCCAGCAGCCAAGGTACAAATGCAGGAAACACCATATATTTT. Protein: CASSQGTNAGNTIYF.

The DNA for the CDR3 is TGTGCCAGTAGAAAGGGACAGGGGGAACGTGAGCAGTTCTTC. Amino acid sequence: CASRKGQGEREQFF. The chain uses TRBV19 and TRBJ2-1, with TRBD1 matching over 11 bases. CDR3 length: 14 amino acids. V was pared by 6 bases and J by 9 bases, with 7 bases of the junction left unmatched. Germline CDR1 and CDR2: LNHDA and SQIVND (reference sequence).

This clone was counted once. V usage is TRBV5-4 and J usage is TRBJ1-3, with no clear D. The CDR3 totals 14 residues. Trimming cost V 4 bases and J 0 bases, with 8 bases left between them. Per germline, CDR1 SGHNT and CDR2 YYREEE (reference sequence). CDR3 region: CASSEPNSGNTIYF. In nucleotides, the CDR3 is TGTGCCAGCAGCGAACCTAACTCTGGAAACACCATATATTTT.

The chain combines TRBV11-2 with TRBJ1-2; 9 positions agree with TRBD1. Losses at the gene ends were 5 bases for V and 4 bases for J; bases not matched to a gene: 2. The CDR3 totals 13 residues. Germline CDR1 SGHAT, CDR2 FQNNGV. CDR3 sequence: CASSQTGGYGYTF. CDR3 coding DNA: TGTGCCAGCAGCCAGACAGGGGGCTATGGCTACACCTTC.

The chain uses TRBV27 and TRBJ2-1; 16 bases are shared with TRBD2. Losses at the gene ends were 9 bases for V and 7 bases for J; bases not matched to a gene: 9. The length of the CDR3 is 16 residues. Germline assignment: CDR1 MNHEY and CDR2 SMNVEV (reference sequence). The CDR3 bases are TGTGCCAGTAACCCTGGGACTAGCGGGAGGGGTAATGAGCAGTTCTTC. Protein sequence: CASNPGTSGRGNEQFF.

The chain has TRBV5-1 and TRBJ1-2, with D hard to call. Looked up from germline, CDR1 is SGHRS and CDR2 is YFSETQ. Trimming removed 0 bases from V and 4 bases from J, with 4 bases in between. The CDR3 loop spans 12 amino acids. The CDR3 is CASSLGSYGYTF. CDR3 bases: TGCGCCAGCAGCTTGGGCAGCTATGGCTACACCTTC.

To note about this clone: This specimen includes other DNA sequences encoding the same CDR3. This rearrangement joins TRBV29-1 to TRBJ2-5, with 10 nucleotides matching TRBD1. Germline-derived CDR1 and CDR2 are SQVTM and ANQGSEA. This CDR3 comprises 13 residues. J gave up 4 bases and V 4 bases, and 3 bases lay outside the gene matches. CDR3 sequence: CSVGQGAGETQYF. CDR3 in DNA: TGCAGCGTTGGACAGGGGGCCGGAGAGACCCAGTACTTC.

The rearrangement joins TRBV6-5 to TRBJ2-7, with a possible D match to TRBD1 (6 bases). Trimming removed 4 bases at V and 8 bases at J, with 9 bases between. Per the germline V gene, CDR1 is MNHEY and CDR2 is SVGAGI. This CDR3 has 11 amino acids. Written as DNA, the CDR3 is TGTGCCAGCAGTTCCACAGGGAAGCAGTACTTC. This sequence encodes CASSSTGKQYF.

This clone appeared a few times. The CDR3 region is CASSSRQARGNTEAFF. For the CDR3, the DNA is TGTGCCAGCAGCTCCAGACAGGCACGGGGGAACACTGAAGCTTTCTTT. V usage is TRBV7-8 and J usage is TRBJ1-1; TRBD1 might be the D (6 bases). Germline lookup yields CDR1 SGHVS and CDR2 FQNEAQ. This CDR3 spans 16 amino acids. Trimming stripped 4 bases from V and 1 base from J, with 16 bases between.

J is TRBJ1-1 and V is TRBV3-1 (or the pseudogene TRBV3-2); 7 bases fit TRBD1. The CDR3 has 15 amino acids. With 5 bases clipped from V and 1 base from J, the junction kept 7 bases outside the gene matches. Germline V CDR1 and CDR2: LGHDT, YNNKEL (reference sequence). This CDR3 reads CASSNYRGGNTEAFF. The CDR3 region has the DNA TGTGCCAGCAGCAACTACAGGGGCGGGAACACTGAAGCTTTCTTT.

The chain employs TRBV9 and TRBJ2-2; 7 bases fit TRBD2. J was trimmed by 6 bases and V by 4 bases; bases with no gene match: 15. Germline CDR1 SGDLS, CDR2 YYNGEE. This CDR3 is built from 17 residues. CDR3 coding DNA: TGTGCCAGCAGCCCTCTACCGGGAGGTCTTTTGGCCGGGGAGCTGTTTTTT. Translation gives CASSPLPGGLLAGELFF. Supplemented by reference TRBV9 and TRBJ2-2, the full variable domain reads DSGVTQTPKHLITATGQRVTLRCSPRSGDLSVYWYQQSLDQGLQFLIQYYNGEERAKGNILERFSAQQFPDLHSELNLSSLELGDSALYFCASSPLPGGLLAGELFFGEGSRLTVL.

The chain employs TRBV28 and TRBJ2-7; 9 bases map to TRBD2. Germline CDR1 MDHEN, CDR2 SYDVKM. Trimming cost V 5 bases and J 1 base; bases outside gene matches: 6. The CDR3 has 15 amino acids. The CDR3 DNA reads TGTGCCAGCAGTAGAACTAGCGGGCGTTCCTACGAGCAGTACTTC. Residues: CASSRTSGRSYEQYF.

This clone was counted once. Different DNA sequences within this sample yield the same CDR3. The chain recombines TRBV19 with TRBJ1-1; a possible D gene is TRBD1 (6 bases). Trimming pared 1 base from V and 0 bases from J, leaving 6 bases between. This CDR3 contains 14 residues. The V gene's germline CDR1 is LNHDA and CDR2 SQIVND (reference sequence). The CDR3, as DNA: TGTGCCAGTAGTATAGGACAGGTGAACACTGAAGCTTTCTTT. It is translated as CASSIGQVNTEAFF.

The chain carries TRBV7-2 and TRBJ2-3; D is uncertain. CDR1 and CDR2 (germline): SGHTA, FQGNSA. The CDR3 is 16 residues long. V was pared by 1 base and J by 4 bases, with 15 bases between. The CDR3 region has the DNA TGTGCCAGCAGCTTAGGTTTTGGTTCGGTGGCAGATACGCAGTATTTT. This codes for CASSLGFGSVADTQYF.

The chain recombines TRBV7-9 with TRBJ1-4; 7 nucleotides agree with TRBD1. Germline V gene data show CDR1 as SEHNR and CDR2 as FQNEAQ (reference sequence). The J segment lost 4 bases and the V segment lost 6 bases, leaving 5 bases of the junction unmatched. This CDR3 has 14 amino acids. CDR3: CASSSDRINEKLFF. For the CDR3, the DNA is TGTGCCAGCAGTTCGGACAGGATTAATGAAAAACTGTTTTTT.

Only one count was recorded for this clone. This rearrangement joins TRBV11-3 to TRBJ2-3; TRBD1 aligns across 11 bases. This CDR3 spans 15 amino acids. Trimming removed 5 bases from V and 1 base from J; junction bases left unmatched: 2. The germline CDR1 and CDR2 sequences are SGHNT and YENEEA. In nucleotides, the CDR3 is TGTGCCAGCAGCGCGGGACAGGGGGGCACAGATACGCAGTATTTT. Protein: CASSAGQGGTDTQYF.

The chain carries TRBV4-2 and TRBJ2-1; TRBD2 agrees at 11 bases. The V segment lost 6 bases and the J segment 7 bases; nucleotides outside the gene matches: 11. Per the germline V gene, CDR1 is LGHNA and CDR2 is YNFKEQ. The CDR3 consists of 16 residues. The CDR3 nucleotides are TGTGCCAGCAGACCGACCGGGACTAGCGGTCTAAATGAGCAGTTCTTC. Translating gives CASRPTGTSGLNEQFF.

This chain links TRBV5-4 with TRBJ1-1, with D uncertain. Germline CDR1 reads SGHNT; CDR2 reads YYREEE (reference sequence). Between the trimmed V and J ends, which lost 0 bases and 0 bases, there was a span of 9 bases. The CDR3 spans 15 residues. The CDR3, as DNA: TGTGCCAGCAGCTTGGGGGAGAGATTGAACACTGAAGCTTTCTTT. As protein: CASSLGERLNTEAFF. The full variable domain, completed using reference TRBV5-4 and TRBJ1-1, is ETGVTQSPTHLIKTRGQQVTLRCSSQSGHNTVSWYQQALGQGPQFIFQYYREEENGRGNFPPRFSGLQFPNYSSELNVNALELDDSALYLCASSLGERLNTEAFFGQGTRLTVV.

This clone was recorded a few times. V and J are TRBV7-3 and TRBJ2-7, with 8 bases lining up with TRBD1. Germline V gives CDR1 SGHTA, CDR2 FQGTGA. J gave up 0 bases and V 5 bases, and 6 bases lay outside the gene matches. This CDR3 contains 15 residues. CDR3 amino acids: CASSVTGERSYEQYF. The CDR3 DNA is TGTGCCAGCAGCGTGACAGGGGAACGCTCCTACGAGCAGTACTTC. Full variable domain (remainder filled in from reference TRBV7-3 and TRBJ2-7): GAGVSQTPSNKVTEKGKYVELRCDPISGHTALYWYRQSLGQGPEFLIYFQGTGAADDSGLPNDRFFAVRPEGSVSTLKIQRTERGDSAVYLCASSVTGERSYEQYFGPGTRLTVT.

This clone was detected only once. The V and J genes are TRBV5-1 and TRBJ1-4, with 11 bases identical to TRBD1. V lost 4 bases and J lost 7; bases outside the gene matches: 12. This CDR3 is 17 amino acids long. CDR1 is SGHRS, CDR2 YFSETQ, per germline. CDR3 loop: CASSQNGLGTGGEKLFF. The CDR3 DNA reads TGCGCCAGCAGCCAAAATGGACTCGGGACAGGGGGTGAAAAACTGTTTTTT. Filled out from reference TRBV5-1 and TRBJ1-4, the complete variable domain reads KAGVTQTPRYLIKTRGQQVTLSCSPISGHRSVSWYQQTPGQGLQFLFEYFSETQRNKGNFPGRFSGRQFSNSRSEMNVSTLELGDSALYLCASSQNGLGTGGEKLFFGSGTQLSVL.

The chain uses TRBV10-3 and TRBJ1-5; D is ambiguous. V dropped 6 bases and J dropped 3 bases, with 12 bases sitting between them. The CDR3 extends over 14 amino acids. CDR1 and CDR2 from the germline V gene are ENHRY and SYGVKD. CDR3 amino acids: CAISENRDNQPQHF. CDR3 nucleotides: TGTGCCATCAGCGAAAACAGAGACAATCAGCCCCAGCATTTT.